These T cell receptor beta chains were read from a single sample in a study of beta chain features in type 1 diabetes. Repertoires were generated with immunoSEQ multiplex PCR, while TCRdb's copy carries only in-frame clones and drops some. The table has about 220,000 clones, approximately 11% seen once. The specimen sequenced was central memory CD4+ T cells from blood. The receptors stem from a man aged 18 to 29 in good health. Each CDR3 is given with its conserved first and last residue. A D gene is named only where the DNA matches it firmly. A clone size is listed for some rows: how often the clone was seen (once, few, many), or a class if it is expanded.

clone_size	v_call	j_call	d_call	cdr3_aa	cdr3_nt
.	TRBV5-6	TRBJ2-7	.	CASSTSWGSNEQYF	TGTGCCAGCAGCACCTCGTGGGGGTCCAACGAGCAGTACTTC
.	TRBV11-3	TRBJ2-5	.	CASSFGIETQYF	TGTGCCAGCAGCTTTGGAATAGAGACCCAGTACTTC
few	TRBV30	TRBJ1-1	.	CAWSSRGADTEAFF	TGTGCCTGGAGTAGCCGGGGGGCCGACACTGAAGCTTTCTTT
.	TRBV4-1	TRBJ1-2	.	CASSPGDSPNYGYTF	TGCGCCAGCAGCCCAGGAGACAGTCCTAACTATGGCTACACCTTC
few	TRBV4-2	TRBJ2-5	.	CASSQEQGKETQYF	TGTGCCAGCAGCCAAGAGCAGGGTAAAGAGACCCAGTACTTC
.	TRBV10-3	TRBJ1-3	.	CAITPDSDDGNTIYF	TGTGCCATCACCCCGGACAGCGACGATGGAAACACCATATATTTT
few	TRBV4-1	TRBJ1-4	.	CASSQPATANEKLFF	TGCGCCAGCAGCCAACCGGCCACAGCTAATGAAAAACTGTTTTTT
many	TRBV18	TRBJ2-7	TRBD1	CASSPETGSVEQYF	TGTGCCAGCTCACCAGAGACAGGGTCCGTCGAGCAGTACTTC
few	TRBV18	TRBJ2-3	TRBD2	CASSPGSGTSTDTQYF	TGTGCCAGCTCACCAGGGAGCGGGACTAGCACAGATACGCAGTATTTT
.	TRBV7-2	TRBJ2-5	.	CASSRPRVGETQYF	TGTGCCAGCAGCCGACCCCGGGTTGGAGAGACCCAGTACTTC
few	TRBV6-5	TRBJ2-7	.	CASSGKTYEQYF	TGTGCCAGCAGTGGGAAGACCTACGAGCAGTACTTC
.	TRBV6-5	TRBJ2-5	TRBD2	CASSLREGGETQYF	TGTGCCAGCAGTCTTCGGGAGGGAGGAGAGACCCAGTACTTC
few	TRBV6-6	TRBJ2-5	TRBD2	CASSPEGLAAQETQYF	TGTGCCAGCAGTCCCGAAGGACTAGCGGCACAAGAGACCCAGTACTTC
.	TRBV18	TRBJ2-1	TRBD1	CASSPGQGRISYNEQFF	TGTGCCAGCTCACCGGGACAGGGACGTATATCCTACAATGAGCAGTTCTTC